This T cell receptor beta chain was sequenced in a study of spatial heterogeneity in lung cancer. Across the study: Among detected sequences, beta-chain ones consistently exceeded alpha-chain ones in number. Study-wide results and caveats: The appearance of ubiquitous expanded tumor TCRs in blood was greater at resection than follow-up.

The presence of a unique molecular identifier marked each TCR cDNA molecule. In TCRdb, the 5' RACE reads were re-called with MiXCR into one record per CDR3 protein. Counted here are about 16,000 distinct CDR3 sequences, 7.9% occurring once; the ten biggest clones make up 25% to 40%. As for time point: sample taken at primary tumor resection. From tumor, nontumor lung or frozen PBMC, whole RNA was taken unsorted for sequencing. Samples were donated by 72 untreated early-stage non-small cell lung cancer patients. This clonotype was seen more than once but under ten times. Antigen unknown. This CDR3 comprises 18 residues. With V trimmed by 4 bases and J by 0 bases, 9 bases remained unmatched. The V gene's germline CDR1 is LGHNA and CDR2 YSLEER.

The starting material was PBMCs, obtained at surgery. This TCR was recovered from a female donor with early-stage non-small cell lung cancer. The rearrangement uses TRBV4-3 and TRBJ2-2; 9 positions agree with TRBD1. DNA of the CDR3: TGCGCCAGCAGCCCTTACCCGACAGGGGGTACGAACACCGGGGAGCTGTTTTTT. Amino acids: CASSPYPTGGTNTGELFF.